A selection of T cell receptor beta chains follows, all from one sample in a study of T cells after yellow fever vaccination. TCRdb ran MiXCR on the 5' RACE reads and lists one entry per CDR3 protein. Here the sample spans 450,000 to 650,000 distinct CDR3 sequences, 20% to 25% being singletons. The starting material was PBMCs, obtained 21 days after the first yellow fever vaccination. All receptors come from a man aged 18-30 years who received the YFV17D yellow fever vaccine. Both conserved end residues are part of each CDR3. A D gene is named only where the DNA matches it firmly. Only part of the rows carry a size: once, few, many, or a class if the clone is expanded.

abundance | j_gene | d_gene | v_gene | CDR3nt | CDR3aa
few | TRBJ1-1 | TRBD1 | TRBV9 | TGTGCCAGCAGCGAGGCTGACAGGACAGGGCGGAACACTGAAGCTTTCTTT | CASSEADRTGRNTEAFF
NA | TRBJ2-1 | NA | TRBV21-1 | TGTGCCAGCAGCAAAGTAGGTAGCGGGGGGGCGCTCGGGCACAATGAGCAGTTCTTC | CASSKVGSGGALGHNEQFF
many | TRBJ2-1 | TRBD2 | TRBV24-1 | TGTGCCACCAGTGTCGGACTAGCGGGGGACTATGAGCAGTTCTTC | CATSVGLAGDYEQFF
once | TRBJ1-5 | NA | TRBV4-1 | TGCGCCAGCACGAGGACGCCAGTACCAGATCAGCCCCAGCATTTT | CASTRTPVPDQPQHF
few | TRBJ1-3 | NA | TRBV5-1 | TGCGCCAGCAGCTTTACTGTACGGGGTAGCGCTGGAAACACCATATATTTT | CASSFTVRGSAGNTIYF
few | TRBJ1-1 | NA | TRBV10-3 | TGTGCCATCAGTGGAGAAGTGAACACTGAAGCTTTCTTT | CAISGEVNTEAFF
many | TRBJ2-1 | NA | TRBV5-1 | TGCGCCAGCAGCTTGGTTAGCGGCTACAATGAGCAGTTCTTC | CASSLVSGYNEQFF
NA | TRBJ1-6 | TRBD1 | TRBV5-1 | TGCGCCAGCAGCCCCGGGGACAGGGATTTTTCACCCCTCCACTTT | CASSPGDRDFSPLHF
NA | TRBJ2-2 | NA | TRBV3-1 | TGTGCCAGCAGCCCGGTCTTCATCACCGGGGAGCTGTTTTTT | CASSPVFITGELFF
few | TRBJ2-2 | NA | TRBV6-2/TRBV6-3 | TGTGCCAGCAGACCCCCGGGACTTTCCACCGGGGAGCTGTTTTTT | CASRPPGLSTGELFF
few | TRBJ2-5 | TRBD1 | TRBV4-2 | TGTGCCAGCAGCCAGCCGACTACAGGGGCGTACCCGGTCAGTGGGGAGACCCAGTACTTC | CASSQPTTGAYPVSGETQYF
NA | TRBJ1-1 | NA | TRBV4-2 | TGTGCCAGCAGCCAAGCTCCACAGGACACTGAAGCTTTCTTT | CASSQAPQDTEAFF
NA | TRBJ2-1 | NA | TRBV5-1 | TGCGCCAGCAGCTTGAGTCAAGTAAAGGGGCTCCTGTGGGAGCAGTTCTTC | CASSLSQVKGLLWEQFF
many | TRBJ2-5 | NA | TRBV19 | TGTGCCAGTAGTATTTTGACATCGCCGGAGACCCAGTACTTC | CASSILTSPETQYF
NA | TRBJ1-1 | NA | TRBV5-1 | TGCGCCAGCAGCTTGCGGGGGCTGAACACTGAAGCTTTCTTT | CASSLRGLNTEAFF
few | TRBJ2-4 | NA | TRBV18 | TGTGCCAGCTCACCCGCGGCAGGGGTGAACATTCAGTACTTC | CASSPAAGVNIQYF
NA | TRBJ1-2 | NA | TRBV7-9 | TGTGCCAGCAGCTCTGCAGGAGGGGGGTTTCTGGGCTATGGCCACACCTTC | CASSSAGGGFLGYGHTF
few | TRBJ2-2 | TRBD2 | TRBV20-1 | TGCAGTGCTAAATCTGGACTAGCGGGCGGTGGCACCGGGGAGCTGTTTTTT | CSAKSGLAGGGTGELFF
few | TRBJ1-5 | NA | TRBV2 | TGTGCCAGCAGTGACGAGGGGGATCAGCCCCAGCATTTT | CASSDEGDQPQHF
few | TRBJ2-2 | TRBD1 | TRBV6-5 | TGTGCCAGCAGTTACTCCCCTGACAGGGCTTTAGCCGGGGAGCTGTTTTTT | CASSYSPDRALAGELFF
NA | TRBJ2-1 | TRBD2 | TRBV19 | TGTGCCAGTGGCTTCAGCGGGGCCCCTTACAATGAGCAGTTCTTC | CASGFSGAPYNEQFF
NA | TRBJ2-6 | NA | TRBV14 | TGTGCCAGCAGCCAATTCTCTGGGGCCAACGTCCTGACTTTC | CASSQFSGANVLTF
NA | TRBJ2-1 | NA | TRBV24-1 | TGTGCCACCAGTGAGGGGACTTCTAATGAGCAGTTCTTC | CATSEGTSNEQFF
few | TRBJ2-7 | NA | TRBV6-1 | TGTGCCAGCAGACGGACCGCAACTTACGAGCAGTACTTC | CASRRTATYEQYF
few | TRBJ2-3 | TRBD1 | TRBV2 | TGTGCCAGCAGTGAAGGAGGACAGGGGGTAACAGATACGCAGTATTTT | CASSEGGQGVTDTQYF
NA | TRBJ2-1 | TRBD2 | TRBV7-3 | TGTGCCAGCAGCCCCCTGGAACTAGCGGGGTACAATGAGCAGTTCTTC | CASSPLELAGYNEQFF
few | TRBJ2-3 | TRBD1 | TRBV9 | TGTGCCAGCAGCGTAGAACAGGGGGGCACAGATACGCAGTATTTT | CASSVEQGGTDTQYF
NA | TRBJ2-3 | NA | TRBV7-2 | TGTGCCAGCAGCTTAACTAGCCAGAGAGATACGCAGTATTTT | CASSLTSQRDTQYF
NA | TRBJ2-7 | TRBD1 | TRBV6-5 | TGTGCCAGCAGCTACGCAGGGGGCGGTAACTACGAGCAGTACTTC | CASSYAGGGNYEQYF
few | TRBJ2-2 | NA | TRBV12-3/TRBV12-4 | TGTGCCAGCAGTGAGGGTATCGGGGAGCTGTTTTTT | CASSEGIGELFF
many | TRBJ1-2 | NA | TRBV20-1 | TGCAGTGCTAGAGGGGGCAGGCATAACTATGGCTACACCTTC | CSARGGRHNYGYTF
NA | TRBJ2-1 | NA | TRBV4-1 | TGCGCCAGCAGCCAAGTGGACCTGATCTCCTACAATGAGCAGTTCTTC | CASSQVDLISYNEQFF
NA | TRBJ2-7 | NA | TRBV5-4 | TGTGCCAGCAGCTCCAATAGCGGACCCGGCTACGAGCAGTACTTC | CASSSNSGPGYEQYF
few | TRBJ2-7 | TRBD1 | TRBV2 | TGTGCCAGCAGTGAAGGACAGGGCTGGACCTACGAGCAGTACTTC | CASSEGQGWTYEQYF
few | TRBJ2-5 | NA | TRBV2 | TGTGCCAGCAGTCCGAGGGGTTTCGGAGCTGCGTACGAGACCCAGTACTTC | CASSPRGFGAAYETQYF
few | TRBJ2-4 | TRBD1 | TRBV4-2 | TGTGCCAGCAGCCAAGTAGTCGGACAGGACCCTTCGGGTGCCAAAAACATTCAGTACTTC | CASSQVVGQDPSGAKNIQYF
few | TRBJ2-2 | NA | TRBV4-3 | TGCGCCAGCAGCCAAGAGGGCAGGCGGACTGGGGAGCTGTTTTTT | CASSQEGRRTGELFF
NA | TRBJ1-4 | TRBD1 | TRBV7-6 | TGTGCCAGCAGCTCCGGACAGGGTGAAAAACTGTTTTTT | CASSSGQGEKLFF
many | TRBJ2-5 | NA | TRBV6-1 | TGTGCCAGCAGTGAAGTGACAGCGACTGAGACCCAGTACTTC | CASSEVTATETQYF
NA | TRBJ2-5 | NA | TRBV10-3 | TGTGCCATCAGAAACGATTGGGGGGAGACCCAGTACTTC | CAIRNDWGETQYF
many | TRBJ2-5 | TRBD1 | TRBV6-1 | TGTGCCAGCAGTAAGGGACAGTCAATCTCCCTTGAGACCCAGTACTTC | CASSKGQSISLETQYF
few | TRBJ1-3 | NA | TRBV2 | TGTGCCAGCAGTGAGTTGGCCGACACCATATATTTT | CASSELADTIYF
many | TRBJ1-2 | NA | TRBV12-3/TRBV12-4 | TGTGCCAGCAGTCGACAGGACCGCTGGAGCACCTTC | CASSRQDRWSTF
NA | TRBJ2-1 | TRBD1 | TRBV5-1 | TGCGCCAGCAGCTTGGGGGGGACAGGCACCTACAATGAGCAGTTCTTC | CASSLGGTGTYNEQFF
few | TRBJ2-1 | NA | TRBV7-9 | TGTGCCAGCACCTGGGGGGCAGGGGTTCAGTTCTTC | CASTWGAGVQFF
few | TRBJ1-2 | NA | TRBV7-9 | TGTGCCAGCAGCTTAGGCCTTGGGGCTAACTATGGCTACACCTTC | CASSLGLGANYGYTF
few | TRBJ2-3 | NA | TRBV7-2 | TGTGCCAGCAGCACTCCGGGGCCCGATGCGCAGTATTTT | CASSTPGPDAQYF
few | TRBJ2-1 | NA | TRBV21-1 | TGTGCCAGCAGCAACTTCGGTGAGCAGTTCTTC | CASSNFGEQFF
once | TRBJ2-2 | TRBD1 | TRBV5-1 | TGCGCCAGCAGCCTTGGGCCACAGACAGGGAAGGGCGGGGAGCTGTTTTTT | CASSLGPQTGKGGELFF
NA | TRBJ2-3 | NA | TRBV12-3/TRBV12-4 | TGTGCCAGCAGTTTCAGACCAGCTTCTAGCACAGATACGCAGTATTTT | CASSFRPASSTDTQYF
NA | TRBJ2-5 | TRBD2 | TRBV5-1 | TGCGCCAGCAGAATCGCGGGGGGGCTGGAGACCCAGTACTTC | CASRIAGGLETQYF
NA | TRBJ2-5 | TRBD2 | TRBV5-1 | TGCGCCAGCAGCACTACGGGACTAGGGGTCCAAGAGACCCAGTACTTC | CASSTTGLGVQETQYF
few | TRBJ2-7 | NA | TRBV30 | TGTGCCTGGACCGCCGAAGATAGGACCTACGAGCAGTACTTC | CAWTAEDRTYEQYF